The text below deals with one T cell receptor beta chain. The data were obtained in a study of beta chain features in type 1 diabetes. All of the isolated RNA was reverse transcribed, so expressed TCRB transcripts were sequenced. Data came from immunoSEQ multiplex PCR; TCRdb stores just in-frame clones and leaves some out. The sample includes just over 150,000 clones, 11% of them seen just once. The V gene lost 2 bases and the J gene lost 4 bases, with 11 bases spanning the gap. CDR3 length equals 14 residues. Germline V CDR1 and CDR2: MGHRA, YSYEKL. J is TRBJ2-5 and V is TRBV4-1; D is unresolved. Material: central memory CD4+ T cells from blood. The clonotype originates from a man between 18 and 29 years old in good health. CDR3 amino acids: CASSQRQMRETQYF. In DNA, the CDR3 is TGCGCCAGCAGCCAAAGGCAGATGCGAGAGACCCAGTACTTC.